This TCR beta chain appears in the sequencing data of a study of Ad26.COV2.S vaccination and SARS-CoV-2 variants. In the study overall: Donor got 5x10^10 or 1x10^11 viral particles of Ad26.COV2.S.

Clones were read by immunoSEQ multiplex PCR, and TCRdb kept only the in-frame ones, dropping some. Of over 400,000 clones listed, 92% are singletons. Trimming removed 1 base from V and 0 bases from J, with 18 bases in between. The CDR3 consists of 18 residues. The germline V gene has CDR1 LNHNV and CDR2 YYDKDF (reference sequence). The treatment here: some 19 received Ad26.COV2.S at low or high dose, single or two shots; 5 received placebo; per-sample allocation not given. The samples date from day 63 after the first vaccine or placebo injection. A Boston donor was an adult aged 18-55 years. This clone has just one count. The target antigen is unknown. Study findings and constraints: Spike-specific CD8+ and CD4+ T cell responses reportedly showed substantial breadth after vaccination.

The specimen comprised peripheral blood, sampled in a trial of Ad26.COV2.S vaccine versus placebo. This chain connects TRBV15 to TRBJ1-2; maybe TRBD1 (6 bases). The clonotype was recovered from a person between 18 and 65 years old who received the Ad26.COV2.S COVID-19 vaccine or a placebo. CDR3 residues: CATSRGGRGSATNYGYTF. The CDR3 DNA reads TGTGCCACCAGCAGAGGTGGAAGGGGGTCAGCTACTAACTATGGCTACACCTTC.